The next 15 T cell receptor beta chains were all read from a single sample in a study of type 1 regulatory T cells. These receptors are not linked to any known antigen. MiXCR, applied by TCRdb to the reads, yields one record per CDR3 protein. The sample comprises about 23,000 distinct CDR3 sequences, over 40% of which are singletons, and 4% to 6% rests with the top ten. The sequenced sample was cultured T cells, either the whole culture or a sorted T cell fraction (not recorded which). The receptors shown here come from a human donor in good health.

This CDR3 reads CASSLKRGVIYNEQFF. As DNA, the CDR3 is TGTGCCAGCAGCTTAAAACGCGGGGTGATCTACAATGAGCAGTTCTTC. The V and J genes are TRBV11-1 and TRBJ2-1; possibly TRBD2 for D (6 bases). The CDR3 extends over 16 amino acids. The V end lost 2 bases, the J end lost 3 bases, and 14 bases lay between the germline ends. Germline CDR1 and CDR2: SGHAT and FQDESV (reference sequence).

This rearrangement joins TRBV6-5 to TRBJ1-2, with D possibly TRBD1 on 5 matching bases. The V end lost 6 bases, the J end lost 5 bases, and 16 bases lay between the germline ends. The V gene's germline CDR1 is MNHEY and CDR2 SVGAGI. The CDR3 extends over 14 amino acids. As DNA, the CDR3 is TGTGCCAGCAGCCCTTCGTGGGGCGCGTATGGCTACACCTTC. Encoded protein: CASSPSWGAYGYTF.

This clonotype was detected a few times. The rearrangement links TRBV7-9 to TRBJ2-5; no clear D. The germline V and J ends were trimmed by 1 base and 6 bases, with 6 bases remaining between them. Germline V CDR1 and CDR2: SEHNR, FQNEAQ (reference sequence). This CDR3 contains 12 residues. Written as DNA, the CDR3 is TGTGCCAGCAGCTTAGACGTGAAGACCCAGTACTTC. Translating it yields CASSLDVKTQYF.

The chain combines TRBV6-6 with TRBJ1-5, with unresolved D. Germline CDR1 reads MNHNY; CDR2 reads SVGAGI (reference sequence). The CDR3 has 15 amino acids. Deletions cut 6 bases from V and 2 bases from J, with 14 bases between. The CDR3 region is CASSTDKEGNQPQHF. The CDR3, as DNA: TGTGCCAGCAGCACCGACAAGGAAGGCAATCAGCCCCAGCATTTT.

V and J are TRBV7-2 and TRBJ1-2; 8 positions match TRBD1. The CDR3 loop spans 15 amino acids. Germline trimming cut 4 bases from V and 7 bases from J; bases unmatched to any gene: 11. Germline assignment: CDR1 SGHTA and CDR2 FQGNSA. CDR3 in DNA: TGTGCCAGCAGCTCTCGACAGGGGTCAATGCCTGGCTACACCTTC. It is translated as CASSSRQGSMPGYTF.

This clonotype ranks as medium-sized (0.01 to 0.1%). V is TRBV2 and J is TRBJ1-5; D may be TRBD1 (5 bases). This CDR3 is built from 14 residues. Trimming shortened V by 3 bases and J by 7 bases, and 13 bases separated the two germline ends. Per the germline V gene, CDR1 is SNHLY and CDR2 is FYNNEI. DNA for the CDR3: TGTGCCAGCAGTGACGGGGGACTGGGCCAGCCCCAGCATTTT. This codes for CASSDGGLGQPQHF.

DNA for the CDR3: TGCAGCGTTAGGGATTGGGACACAGATACGCAGTATTTT. Encoded protein: CSVRDWDTDTQYF. This chain joins TRBV29-1 and TRBJ2-3; D uncertain. Per germline, CDR1 SQVTM and CDR2 ANQGSEA. Trimming shortened V by 5 bases and J by 2 bases, and 11 bases separated the two germline ends. The CDR3 consists of 13 residues.

In its sample, this clonotype was seen many times. This chain joins TRBV27 and TRBJ1-4; no clear D gene. Germline V gene sequence: CDR1 MNHEY, CDR2 SMNVEV (reference sequence). V was shortened by 6 bases and J by 5 bases, with 16 bases between the two germline ends. CDR3 size: 15 residues. The CDR3 bases are TGTGCCAGCAGCCCATCAGGAGCCTGGAATGAAAAACTGTTTTTT. It codes for CASSPSGAWNEKLFF.

This clonotype was seen more than once but under ten times. The chain is built from TRBV18 and TRBJ1-4; 7 bases agree with TRBD1. CDR3 length: 16 residues. Trimming at V came to 2 bases and at J to 0 bases, leaving 3 bases not matched to a gene. Germline-derived CDR1 and CDR2 are KGHSH and LQKENI. CDR3 coding DNA: TGTGCCAGCTCACCAATGACAGGGTCAACTAATGAAAAACTGTTTTTT. Protein product: CASSPMTGSTNEKLFF.

The chain employs TRBV6-1 and TRBJ1-1; the match to TRBD1 covers 7 bases. The germline V gene has CDR1 MNHNS and CDR2 SASEGT. Germline trimming cut 10 bases from V and 0 bases from J; bases unmatched to any gene: 11. The CDR3 spans 15 residues. CDR3 protein: CANRQGVGMNTEAFF. The DNA of the CDR3 is TGTGCCAACAGACAGGGAGTGGGGATGAACACTGAAGCTTTCTTT.

The chain employs TRBV11-2 and TRBJ2-1; 9 bases line up with TRBD2. Germline CDR1 is SGHAT and CDR2 is FQNNGV. CDR3 length: 14 residues. V lost 1 base to trimming and J lost 12 bases; unmatched junction nucleotides: 7. CDR3 amino acids: CASSLVFSGGRQFF. Written as DNA, the CDR3 is TGTGCCAGCAGCTTAGTTTTTAGCGGGGGAAGGCAGTTCTTC.

J is TRBJ1-5 and V is TRBV19, with D unclear. Trimming cost V 10 bases and J 3 bases, with 16 bases left between them. Germline assignment: CDR1 LNHDA and CDR2 SQIVND (reference sequence). The CDR3 has 14 residues. The CDR3 coding sequence is TGTGCCACCGCGTCGTCGGCGTCCAATCAGCCCCAGCATTTT. Residues: CATASSASNQPQHF. The full variable domain, with the rest looked up from reference TRBV19 and TRBJ1-5, is DGGITQSPKYLFRKEGQNVTLSCEQNLNHDAMYWYRQDPGQGLRLIYYSQIVNDFQKGDIAEGYSVSREKKESFPLTVTSAQKNPTAFYLCATASSASNQPQHFGDGTRLSIL.

The chain employs TRBV7-2 and TRBJ2-3, with 7 bases identical to TRBD2. V gave up 5 bases and J gave up 4 bases; unmatched junction bases: 15. The CDR3 has 17 residues. The germline V gene has CDR1 SGHTA and CDR2 FQGNSA. This CDR3 is CASSHAVPGRGADTQYF. The CDR3 coding sequence is TGTGCCAGCAGCCACGCGGTGCCGGGACGGGGGGCAGATACGCAGTATTTT. Variable domain in full (rest from reference TRBV7-2 and TRBJ2-3): GAGVSQSPSNKVTEKGKDVELRCDPISGHTALYWYRQSLGQGLEFLIYFQGNSAPDKSGLPSDRFSAERTGGSVSTLTIQRTQQEDSAVYLCASSHAVPGRGADTQYFGPGTRLTVL.

The J gene is TRBJ2-2, the V gene TRBV2, with 8 bases that match TRBD1. CDR3 length: 15 amino acids. The germline V gene encodes CDR1 SNHLY and CDR2 FYNNEI. The junction had 7 bases not matched to a gene; V was cut back by 6 bases and J by 4 bases. CDR3 sequence reads: CASRRTGLGTGELFF. CDR3 bases: TGTGCCAGCAGGAGGACAGGGTTGGGCACCGGGGAGCTGTTTTTT. Filled out from reference TRBV2 and TRBJ2-2, the complete variable domain reads EPEVTQTPSHQVTQMGQEVILRCVPISNHLYFYWYRQILGQKVEFLVSFYNNEISEKSEIFDDQFSVERPDGSNFTLKIRSTKLEDSAMYFCASRRTGLGTGELFFGEGSRLTVL.

The gene calls are TRBV19 and TRBJ2-3; TRBD2 matches 7 bases. CDR3 length: 14 residues. The V gene end was trimmed by 10 bases and the J gene end by 6 bases; junction bases not matched to a gene: 13. Germline CDR1 LNHDA, CDR2 SQIVND (reference sequence). The CDR3 nucleotides are TGTGCCACCTCCCAGACTAGCAATGGGGATACGCAGTATTTT. Translated, it gives CATSQTSNGDTQYF.